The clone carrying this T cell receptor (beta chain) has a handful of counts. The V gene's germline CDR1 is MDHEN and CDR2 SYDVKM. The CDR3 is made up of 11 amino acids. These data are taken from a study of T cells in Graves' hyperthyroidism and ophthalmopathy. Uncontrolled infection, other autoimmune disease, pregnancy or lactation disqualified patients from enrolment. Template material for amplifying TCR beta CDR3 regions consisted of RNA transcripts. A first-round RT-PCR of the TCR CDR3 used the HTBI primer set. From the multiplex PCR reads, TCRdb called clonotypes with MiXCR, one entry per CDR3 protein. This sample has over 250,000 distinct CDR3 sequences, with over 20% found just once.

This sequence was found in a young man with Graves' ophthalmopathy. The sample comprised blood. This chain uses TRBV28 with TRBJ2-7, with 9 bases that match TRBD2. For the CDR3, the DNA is TGTCAAGCGGGACTAGCAGACGAGCAGTACTTC. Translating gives CQAGLADEQYF.